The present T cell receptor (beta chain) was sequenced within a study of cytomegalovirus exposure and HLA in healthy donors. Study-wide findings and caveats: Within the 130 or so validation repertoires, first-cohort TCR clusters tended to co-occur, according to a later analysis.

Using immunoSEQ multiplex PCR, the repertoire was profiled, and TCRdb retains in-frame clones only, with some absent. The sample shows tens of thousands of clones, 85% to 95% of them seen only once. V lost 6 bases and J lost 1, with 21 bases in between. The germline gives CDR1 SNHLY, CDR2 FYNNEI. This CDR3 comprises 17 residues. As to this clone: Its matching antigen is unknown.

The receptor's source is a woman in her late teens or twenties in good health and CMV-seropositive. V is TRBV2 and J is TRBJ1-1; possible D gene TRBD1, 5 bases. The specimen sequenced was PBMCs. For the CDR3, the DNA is TGTGCCAGCAGAAATGGACATAGGAACTTTGGGAACACTGAAGCTTTCTTT. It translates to CASRNGHRNFGNTEAFF.